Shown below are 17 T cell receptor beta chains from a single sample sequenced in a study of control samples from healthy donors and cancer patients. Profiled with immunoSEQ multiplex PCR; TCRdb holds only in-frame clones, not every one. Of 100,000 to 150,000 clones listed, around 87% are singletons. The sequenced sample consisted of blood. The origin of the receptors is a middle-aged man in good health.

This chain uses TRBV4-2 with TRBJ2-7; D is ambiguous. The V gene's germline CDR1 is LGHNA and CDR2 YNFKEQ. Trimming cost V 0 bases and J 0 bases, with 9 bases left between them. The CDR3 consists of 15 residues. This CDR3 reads CASSQDLTSSYEQYF. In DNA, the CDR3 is TGTGCCAGCAGCCAAGATCTAACCAGCTCCTACGAGCAGTACTTC.

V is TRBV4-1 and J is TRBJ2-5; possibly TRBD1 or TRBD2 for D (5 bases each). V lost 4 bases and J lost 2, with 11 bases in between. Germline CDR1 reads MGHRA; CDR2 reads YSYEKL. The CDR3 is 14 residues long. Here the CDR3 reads CASSPARGQETQYF. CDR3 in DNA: TGCGCCAGCAGCCCGGCGAGGGGACAAGAGACCCAGTACTTC.

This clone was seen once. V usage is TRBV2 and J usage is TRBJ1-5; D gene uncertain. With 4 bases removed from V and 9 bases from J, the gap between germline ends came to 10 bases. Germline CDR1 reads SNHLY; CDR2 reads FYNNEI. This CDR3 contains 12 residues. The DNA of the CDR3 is TGTGCCAGCAGTGTACGGTTGGGGCCCCAGCATTTT. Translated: CASSVRLGPQHF.

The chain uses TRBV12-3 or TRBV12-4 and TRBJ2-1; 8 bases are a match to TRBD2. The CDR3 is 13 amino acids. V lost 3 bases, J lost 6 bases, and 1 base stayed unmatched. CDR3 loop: CASSLAGGNEQFF. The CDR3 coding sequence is TGTGCCAGCAGTTTGGCGGGGGGCAATGAGCAGTTCTTC.

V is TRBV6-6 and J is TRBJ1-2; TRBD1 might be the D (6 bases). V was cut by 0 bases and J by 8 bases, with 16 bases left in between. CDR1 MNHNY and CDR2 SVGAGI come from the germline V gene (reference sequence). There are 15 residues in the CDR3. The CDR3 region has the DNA TGTGCCAGCAGTTACTCAACAGGGTCAGGGGAAGGCTACACCTTC. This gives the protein CASSYSTGSGEGYTF.

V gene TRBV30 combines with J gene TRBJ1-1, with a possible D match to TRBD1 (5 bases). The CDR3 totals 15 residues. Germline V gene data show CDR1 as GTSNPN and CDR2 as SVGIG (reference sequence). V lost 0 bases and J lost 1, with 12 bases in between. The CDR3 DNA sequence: TGTGCCTGGAGTGTAATCTGGGGGGGGAACACTGAAGCTTTCTTT. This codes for CAWSVIWGGNTEAFF.

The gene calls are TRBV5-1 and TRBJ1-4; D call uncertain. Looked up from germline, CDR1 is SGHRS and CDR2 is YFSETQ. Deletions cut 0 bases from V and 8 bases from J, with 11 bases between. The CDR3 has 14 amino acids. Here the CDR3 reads CASSLGRNNEKLFF. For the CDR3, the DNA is TGCGCCAGCAGCTTGGGGCGGAATAACGAAAAACTGTTTTTT.

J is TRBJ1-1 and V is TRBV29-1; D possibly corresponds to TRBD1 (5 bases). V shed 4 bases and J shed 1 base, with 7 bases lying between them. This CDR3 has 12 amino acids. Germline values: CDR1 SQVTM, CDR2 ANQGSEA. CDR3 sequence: CSVVQGNTEAFF. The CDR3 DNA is TGCAGCGTTGTGCAGGGGAACACTGAAGCTTTCTTT.

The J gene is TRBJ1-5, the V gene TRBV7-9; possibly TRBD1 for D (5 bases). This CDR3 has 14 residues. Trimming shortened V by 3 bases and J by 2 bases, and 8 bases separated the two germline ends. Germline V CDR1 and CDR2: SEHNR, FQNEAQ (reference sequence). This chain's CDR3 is CASSFQGRNQPQHF. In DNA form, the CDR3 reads TGTGCCAGCAGCTTCCAGGGTCGCAATCAGCCCCAGCATTTT.

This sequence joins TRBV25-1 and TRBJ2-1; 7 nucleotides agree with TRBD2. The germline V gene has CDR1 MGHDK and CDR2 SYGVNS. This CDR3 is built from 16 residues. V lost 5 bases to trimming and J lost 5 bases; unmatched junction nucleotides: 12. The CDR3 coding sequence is TGTGCCAGCAGTCCACCCCCTCTGGGGGGGAACAATGAGCAGTTCTTC. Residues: CASSPPPLGGNNEQFF.

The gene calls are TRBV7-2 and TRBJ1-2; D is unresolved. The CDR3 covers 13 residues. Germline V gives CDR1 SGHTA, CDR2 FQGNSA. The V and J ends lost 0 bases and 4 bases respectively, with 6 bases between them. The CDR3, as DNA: TGTGCCAGCAGCTTAGCAGACCGCTATGGCTACACCTTC. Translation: CASSLADRYGYTF.

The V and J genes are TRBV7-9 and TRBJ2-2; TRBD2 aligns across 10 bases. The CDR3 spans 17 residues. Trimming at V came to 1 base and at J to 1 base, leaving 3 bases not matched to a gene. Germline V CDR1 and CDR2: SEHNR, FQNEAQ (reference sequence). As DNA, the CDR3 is TGTGCCAGCAGCTTAGTTAGGACTAGCGGGAACACCGGGGAGCTGTTTTTT. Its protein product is CASSLVRTSGNTGELFF. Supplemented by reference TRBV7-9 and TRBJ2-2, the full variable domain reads DTGVSQNPRHKITKRGQNVTFRCDPISEHNRLYWYRQTLGQGPEFLTYFQNEAQLEKSRLLSDRFSAERPKGSFSTLEIQRTEQGDSAMYLCASSLVRTSGNTGELFFGEGSRLTVL.

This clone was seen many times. The CDR3 sequence is CASSQLTNSGNTIYF. Written as DNA, the CDR3 is TGTGCCAGCAGCCAATTAACAAACTCTGGAAACACCATATATTTT. V is TRBV16 and J is TRBJ1-3, with unresolved D. Germline CDR1 is KGHSY and CDR2 is FQNENV. Deletions cut 1 base from V and 0 bases from J, with 7 bases between. CDR3 length: 15 residues.

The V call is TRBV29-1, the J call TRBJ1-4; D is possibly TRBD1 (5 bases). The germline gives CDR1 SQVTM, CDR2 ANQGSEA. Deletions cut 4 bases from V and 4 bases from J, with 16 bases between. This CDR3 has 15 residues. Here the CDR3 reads CSVGPRGGVNEKLFF. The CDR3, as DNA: TGCAGCGTTGGCCCGCGTGGGGGGGTTAATGAAAAACTGTTTTTT.

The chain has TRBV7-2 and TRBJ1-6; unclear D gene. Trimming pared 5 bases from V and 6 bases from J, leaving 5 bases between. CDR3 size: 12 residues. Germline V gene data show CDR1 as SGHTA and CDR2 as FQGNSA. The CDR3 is CASSGFNSPLHF. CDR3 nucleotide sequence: TGTGCCAGCAGCGGGTTTAATTCACCCCTCCACTTT. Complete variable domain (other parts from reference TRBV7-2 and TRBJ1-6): GAGVSQSPSNKVTEKGKDVELRCDPISGHTALYWYRQSLGQGLEFLIYFQGNSAPDKSGLPSDRFSAERTGGSVSTLTIQRTQQEDSAVYLCASSGFNSPLHFGNGTRLTVT.

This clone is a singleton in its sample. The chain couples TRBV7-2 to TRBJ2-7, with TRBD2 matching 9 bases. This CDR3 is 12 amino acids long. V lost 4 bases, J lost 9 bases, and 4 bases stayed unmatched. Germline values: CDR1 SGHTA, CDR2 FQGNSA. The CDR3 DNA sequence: TGTGCCAGCAGCTCCTCTAGCGGGGTGCAGTACTTC. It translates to CASSSSSGVQYF.

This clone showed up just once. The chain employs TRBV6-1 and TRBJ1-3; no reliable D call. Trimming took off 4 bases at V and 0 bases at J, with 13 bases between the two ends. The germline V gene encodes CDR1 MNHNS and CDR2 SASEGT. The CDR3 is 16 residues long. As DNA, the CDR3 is TGTGCCAGCAGTGGCCGGACCCCGAGCTCTGGAAACACCATATATTTT. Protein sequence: CASSGRTPSSGNTIYF.